The present T cell receptor beta chain was sequenced within a study of Ad26.COV2.S vaccination and SARS-CoV-2 variants. The assay was immunoSEQ multiplex PCR, and TCRdb's table has in-frame clones only and misses some. The sample records 320,000 or so clones, under 90% being singletons. In germline, CDR1 is SQVTM, CDR2 ANQGSEA. CDR3 size: 12 residues. Treatment defined: some 20 received Ad26.COV2.S at low or high dose, single or two shots; 5 received placebo; per-sample allocation not given. Samples came from day 63 after the first vaccine or placebo injection. Donation came from an adult in Boston who was aged 18-55 years.

The sequences come from peripheral blood, collected in a trial of Ad26.COV2.S vaccine versus placebo. The chain is built from TRBV29-1 and TRBJ1-2, with TRBD1 matching 7 bases. This TCR came from a person between 18 and 65 years old who received the Ad26.COV2.S COVID-19 vaccine or a placebo. As DNA, the CDR3 is TGCACCGACGACAGGGTTGGCTATGGCTACACCTTC. Its translation is CTDDRVGYGYTF.